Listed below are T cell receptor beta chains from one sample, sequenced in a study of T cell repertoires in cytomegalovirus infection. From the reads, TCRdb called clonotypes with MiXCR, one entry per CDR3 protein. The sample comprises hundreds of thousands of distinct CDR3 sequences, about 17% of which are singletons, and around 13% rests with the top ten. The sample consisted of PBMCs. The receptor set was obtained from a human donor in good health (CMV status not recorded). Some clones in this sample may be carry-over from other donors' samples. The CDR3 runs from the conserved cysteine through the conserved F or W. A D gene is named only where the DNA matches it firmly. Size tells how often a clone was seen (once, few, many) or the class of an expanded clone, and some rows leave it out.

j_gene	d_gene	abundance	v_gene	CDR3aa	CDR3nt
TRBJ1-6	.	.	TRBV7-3	CASSLIPGNSPLHF	TGTGCCAGCAGCTTAATACCGGGAAATTCACCCCTCCACTTT
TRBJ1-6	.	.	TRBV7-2	CASSLVGEHNSPLHF	TGTGCCAGCAGCTTAGTGGGGGAGCATAATTCACCCCTCCACTTT
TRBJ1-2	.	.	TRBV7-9	CASSYEDYGYTF	TGTGCCAGCAGCTACGAGGACTATGGCTACACCTTC
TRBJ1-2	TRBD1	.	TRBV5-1	CASTLGQAYGYTF	TGCGCCAGCACCTTGGGACAGGCCTATGGCTACACCTTC
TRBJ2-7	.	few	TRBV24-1	CATSDLPPGTLSYEQYF	TGTGCCACCAGTGATTTGCCACCCGGGACGTTATCATACGAGCAGTACTTC
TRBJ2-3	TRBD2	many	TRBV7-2	CASSLLAGDTDTQYF	TGTGCCAGCAGCTTGCTAGCGGGGGACACAGATACGCAGTATTTT
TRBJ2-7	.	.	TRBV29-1	CSVATGAGSSYEQYF	TGCAGCGTTGCAACCGGGGCAGGGAGCTCCTACGAGCAGTACTTC
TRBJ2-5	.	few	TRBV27	CASSRLNSGQETQYF	TGTGCCAGCAGCCGCCTTAATTCGGGGCAAGAGACCCAGTACTTC
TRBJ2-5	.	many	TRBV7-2	CASSLTDFQETQYF	TGTGCCAGCAGCTTAACAGACTTCCAAGAGACCCAGTACTTC
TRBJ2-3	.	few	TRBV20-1	CSAREAPRTDTQYF	TGCAGTGCTAGAGAAGCACCGCGCACAGATACGCAGTATTTT
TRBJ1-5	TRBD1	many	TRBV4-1	CASSLGQDSNQPQHF	TGCGCCAGCAGCCTCGGACAGGATAGCAATCAGCCCCAGCATTTT
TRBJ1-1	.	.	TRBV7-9	CASSLDLGSLEAFF	TGTGCCAGCAGCTTAGACTTGGGGTCTTTGGAAGCTTTCTTT
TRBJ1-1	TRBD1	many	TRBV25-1	CASGRTGVLPAFF	TGTGCCAGCGGAAGGACAGGGGTTCTCCCAGCTTTCTTT
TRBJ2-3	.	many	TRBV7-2	CASSLGISLSTDTQYF	TGTGCCAGCAGCTTGGGGATTTCACTCTCCACAGATACGCAGTATTTT
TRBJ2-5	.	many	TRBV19	CASSIYPRQEETQYF	TGTGCCAGTAGTATCTACCCCCGGCAGGAAGAGACCCAGTACTTC
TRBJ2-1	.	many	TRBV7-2	CASSLMAGGLYGEQFF	TGTGCCAGCAGCTTAATGGCAGGGGGACTTTACGGGGAGCAGTTCTTC
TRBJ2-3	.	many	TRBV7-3	CASSPVRGATDTQYF	TGTGCCAGCAGCCCCGTTAGAGGGGCCACAGATACGCAGTATTTT
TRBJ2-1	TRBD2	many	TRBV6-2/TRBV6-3	CASSSPGLARLNEQFF	TGTGCCAGCAGTTCACCGGGACTAGCGAGGCTCAATGAGCAGTTCTTC
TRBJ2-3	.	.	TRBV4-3	CASSPTGAGDTQYF	TGCGCCAGCAGCCCAACGGGGGCCGGAGATACGCAGTATTTT
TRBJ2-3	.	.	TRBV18	CASSPRPEGTDTQYF	TGTGCCAGCTCACCGAGGCCGGAGGGGACAGATACGCAGTATTTT
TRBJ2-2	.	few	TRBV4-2	CASSQDLRNTGELFF	TGTGCCAGCAGCCAAGATTTGAGGAACACCGGGGAGCTGTTTTTT
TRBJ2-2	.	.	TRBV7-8	CASSSFVDSSLTGELFF	TGTGCCAGCAGCTCGTTCGTCGACAGTAGCCTCACCGGGGAGCTGTTTTTT
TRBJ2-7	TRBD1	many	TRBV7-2	CASSLGGTVYEQYF	TGTGCCAGCAGCTTAGGGGGGACAGTCTACGAGCAGTACTTC
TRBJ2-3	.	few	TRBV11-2	CASSLGRLETDTQYF	TGTGCCAGCAGCTTAGGGCGACTCGAAACAGATACGCAGTATTTT
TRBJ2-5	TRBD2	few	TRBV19	CASSRPGEGLETQYF	TGTGCCAGTAGTCGCCCCGGGGAGGGGCTGGAGACCCAGTACTTC
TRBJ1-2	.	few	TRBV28	CATRRDPNYGYTF	TGTGCCACCAGGAGGGATCCTAACTATGGCTACACCTTC
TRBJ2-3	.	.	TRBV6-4	CASSDVSGDTQYF	TGTGCCAGCAGTGACGTATCTGGAGATACGCAGTATTTT
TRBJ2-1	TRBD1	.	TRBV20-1	CSARGVGGRYNEQFF	TGCAGTGCTAGAGGCGTAGGGGGCCGCTACAATGAGCAGTTCTTC
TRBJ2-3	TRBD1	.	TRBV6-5	CASSYTSGQVTDTQYF	TGTGCCAGCAGTTACACCTCGGGACAGGTCACAGATACGCAGTATTTT
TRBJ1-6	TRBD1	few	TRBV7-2	CASSLQGASNSPLHF	TGTGCCAGCAGCTTACAGGGGGCGTCTAATTCACCCCTCCACTTT
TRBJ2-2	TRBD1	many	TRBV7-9	CASSPQGAGTGELFF	TGTGCCAGCAGCCCGCAGGGGGCCGGCACCGGGGAGCTGTTTTTT
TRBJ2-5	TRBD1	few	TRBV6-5	CASSSTGEFREETQYF	TGTGCCAGCAGTTCGACAGGGGAGTTTCGTGAAGAGACCCAGTACTTC
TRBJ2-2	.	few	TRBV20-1	CSAYDSFANTGELFF	TGCAGTGCCTATGACTCGTTCGCGAACACCGGGGAGCTGTTTTTT
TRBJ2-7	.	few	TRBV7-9	CASSFLTASSYEQYF	TGTGCCAGCAGCTTCTTGACAGCGAGCTCCTACGAGCAGTACTTC
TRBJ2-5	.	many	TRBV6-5	CASSYLGTTQETQYF	TGTGCCAGCAGTTACTTGGGGACCACACAAGAGACCCAGTACTTC
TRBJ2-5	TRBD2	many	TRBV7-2	CASSSRALIAGGEETQYF	TGTGCCAGCAGCTCACGGGCCCTCATAGCGGGGGGGGAAGAGACCCAGTACTTC
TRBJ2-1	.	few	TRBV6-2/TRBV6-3	CASSYSLGGHNEQFF	TGTGCCAGCAGTTACTCGCTGGGGGGCCACAATGAGCAGTTCTTC
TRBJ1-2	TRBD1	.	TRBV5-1	CASTQAHTGGHGYTF	TGCGCCAGCACTCAAGCCCATACAGGGGGCCATGGCTACACCTTC
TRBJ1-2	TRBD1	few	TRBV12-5	CASGLDRGGYTF	TGTGCTAGTGGTCTGGACAGGGGCGGCTACACCTTC
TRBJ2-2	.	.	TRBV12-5	CASGLFLGRGPAGELFF	TGTGCTAGTGGTTTATTTCTAGGGCGGGGTCCCGCCGGGGAGCTGTTTTTT
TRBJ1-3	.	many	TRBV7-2	CASSLAGGVWAGNTIYF	TGTGCCAGCAGCTTAGCGGGCGGCGTATGGGCCGGAAACACCATATATTTT
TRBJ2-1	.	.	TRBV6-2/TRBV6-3	CASSLFRGSRKGVDYYNEQFF	TGTGCCAGCAGTTTGTTCAGGGGCAGCAGGAAGGGTGTCGACTACTACAATGAGCAGTTCTTC
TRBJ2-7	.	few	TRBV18	CASSPPMTTYEQYF	TGTGCCAGCTCACCACCGATGACAACCTACGAGCAGTACTTC
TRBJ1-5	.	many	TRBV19	CASSFGGPGGYQPQHF	TGTGCCAGTAGTTTTGGGGGCCCGGGAGGTTATCAGCCCCAGCATTTT
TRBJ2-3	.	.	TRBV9	CASSLSGHQGDTQYF	TGTGCCAGCAGCCTTAGCGGACACCAGGGAGATACGCAGTATTTT
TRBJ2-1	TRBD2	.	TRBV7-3	CASSSFGSGGLSSYNEQFF	TGTGCCAGCAGCTCCTTTGGGAGCGGGGGCCTCAGCTCCTACAATGAGCAGTTCTTC
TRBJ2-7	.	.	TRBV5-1	CASSLVGNRDGEQYF	TGCGCCAGCAGCTTGGTTGGGAACAGGGACGGCGAGCAGTACTTC
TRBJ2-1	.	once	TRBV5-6	CASSLNVWEFATRYNEQFF	TGTGCCAGCAGCTTGAACGTGTGGGAGTTCGCTACCCGGTACAATGAGCAGTTCTTC
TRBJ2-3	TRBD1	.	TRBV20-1	CSARGHRGTTDTQYF	TGCAGTGCTAGAGGTCACAGGGGGACCACAGATACGCAGTATTTT
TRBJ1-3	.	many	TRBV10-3	CAISAQVSVAGNTIYF	TGTGCCATCAGTGCGCAGGTGTCAGTTGCTGGAAACACCATATATTTT
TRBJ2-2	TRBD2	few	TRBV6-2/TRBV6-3	CASSLGLAGGLKRNTGELFF	TGTGCCAGCAGTTTGGGACTAGCGGGGGGGCTCAAGAGGAACACCGGGGAGCTGTTTTTT
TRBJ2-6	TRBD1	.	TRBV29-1	CSVGGTGGYSGANVLTF	TGCAGCGTTGGAGGAACAGGGGGATACTCTGGGGCCAACGTCCTGACTTTC
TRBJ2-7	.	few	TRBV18	CASSPPTRGGYEQYF	TGTGCCAGCTCACCCCCGACGAGGGGTGGCTACGAGCAGTACTTC
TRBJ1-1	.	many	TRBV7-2	CASSLEWNSEAFF	TGTGCCAGCAGCTTAGAATGGAATTCTGAAGCTTTCTTT
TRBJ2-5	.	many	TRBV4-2	CASSQSWVNQETQYF	TGTGCCAGCAGCCAATCGTGGGTGAACCAAGAGACCCAGTACTTC
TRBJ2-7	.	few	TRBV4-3	CASSQGSGAAYEQYF	TGCGCCAGCAGCCAAGGGTCAGGGGCGGCGTACGAGCAGTACTTC
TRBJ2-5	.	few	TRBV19	CASGTLGVVETQYF	TGTGCCAGTGGGACTCTCGGGGTGGTGGAGACCCAGTACTTC
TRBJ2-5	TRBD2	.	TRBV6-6	CASSRTRTETQYF	TGTGCCAGCAGCAGGACTAGAACAGAGACCCAGTACTTC